Listed here are 2 T cell receptor beta chains from one sample, sequenced in a study of blood T cell repertoires in COVID-19. The method was immunoSEQ multiplex PCR; TCRdb's version includes in-frame clones alone and lacks a portion of them. The sample contains 120,000 to 150,000 clones, about 79% of which appear only once. The material sequenced was peripheral blood. Receptors originate from a woman in her forties or fifties in a cohort sampled during active or convalescent COVID-19.

The chain employs TRBV5-1 and TRBJ2-2, with D uncertain. V was shortened by 5 bases and J by 1 base, with 9 bases between the two germline ends. The germline V gene encodes CDR1 SGHRS and CDR2 YFSETQ. The CDR3 length is 14 residues. The CDR3 DNA reads TGCGCCAGCAGACGGGTCGGGAACACCGGGGAGCTGTTTTTT. Amino acid sequence: CASRRVGNTGELFF.

This chain links TRBV6-1 with TRBJ2-3; TRBD2 aligns across 13 bases. This CDR3 spans 17 amino acids. CDR1 is MNHNS and CDR2 is SASEGT in the germline V gene. V trimming: 1 base; J trimming: 4 bases; junction bases outside the gene matches: 5. As DNA, the CDR3 is TGTGCCAGCAGTGAAGGCGGACTAGCGGGGGATGCAGATACGCAGTATTTT. Encoded protein: CASSEGGLAGDADTQYF.